These 16 T cell receptor beta chains were all obtained from the same sample, sequenced in a study of glioma-infiltrating T cells. Using RNA template, CDR3s of TCR alpha and beta were amplified with iRepertoire arm-PCR. TCRdb called the multiplex PCR reads again in MiXCR, with one record for every CDR3 protein. The sample shows about 400,000 distinct CDR3 sequences, approximately 42% of them seen only once. Sequenced material: glioma tissue, nonneoplastic brain tissue, or PBMCs (not recorded which). The receptors come from a human donor with low-grade glioma or glioblastoma, undergoing nonglioma brain surgery, or in good health (not recorded which).

Remarks on this clonotype: This CDR3 is missing its conserved last phenylalanine or tryptophan, likely due to a read error. The chain joins TRBV6-2 or TRBV6-3 to TRBJ1-5, with D possibly matching TRBD1 (6 bases). Germline V gene lookup returns CDR1 MNHEY and CDR2 SVGEGT. The CDR3 runs 15 residues. CDR3 sequence (DNA): TGTGCCATCAGTGGGGGATTACAGGGCGATCAGCCCCAGCATTCT. Its translation is CAISGGLQGDQPQHS.

The sample holds many counts of this clonotype. The chain employs TRBV6-1 and TRBJ1-1; D not resolved. The CDR3 has 14 amino acids. V lost 7 bases and J 4 bases, leaving 16 bases between the germline ends. Germline V gene sequence: CDR1 MNHNS, CDR2 SASEGT. In DNA, the CDR3 is TGTGCCAGCAATGGAGGCGGCGGTCGCACTGAAGCTTTCTTT. This translates into CASNGGGGRTEAFF.

Concerning this clonotype: This may stem from a read error, because a much larger clone lies one nucleotide away. The chain links TRBV27 to TRBJ1-1; D is ambiguous. Germline-derived CDR1 and CDR2 are MNHEY and SMNVEV (reference sequence). The CDR3 sequence is 9 residues long. In nucleotides, the CDR3 is TGTGCTCTGAACACTAAAGCTTTCTTT. The encoded protein is CALNTKAFF.

This clonotype was seen more than once but under ten times. The rearrangement joins TRBV10-3 to TRBJ2-7; 7 bases fit TRBD1. This CDR3 is 13 amino acids long. Germline CDR1 is ENHRY and CDR2 is SYGVKD. With 4 bases clipped from V and 3 bases from J, the junction kept 3 bases outside the gene matches. The CDR3 nucleotides read TGTGCCATCAGTGGGAACAGGGGCTACGAGCAGTACTTC. Translating gives CAISGNRGYEQYF.

This clonotype was seen many times. The chain recombines TRBV28 with TRBJ2-7; no definite D call. V lost 5 bases and J lost 5, with 13 bases in between. The V gene's germline CDR1 is MDHEN and CDR2 SYDVKM. This CDR3 region has 13 residues. The CDR3 DNA follows: TGTGCCAGCAGTCGTCTTTCGCCAGACGAGCAGTACTTC. It codes for CASSRLSPDEQYF.

The genes are TRBV7-6 and TRBJ2-7; perhaps TRBD2 as D (7 bases). This CDR3 spans 16 amino acids. Between the trimmed V and J ends, which lost 5 bases and 0 bases, there was a span of 17 bases. CDR1 and CDR2 from the germline V gene are SGHVS and FNYEAQ. CDR3 DNA: TGTGCCAGCAGCGCAAGGGGGGGGGCCTCCTCCTACGAGCAGTACTTC. Translating it yields CASSARGGASSYEQYF. Together with reference TRBV7-6 and TRBJ2-7, the CDR3 gives the full variable domain: GAGVSQSPRYKVTKRGQDVALRCDPISGHVSLYWYRQALGQGPEFLTYFNYEAQQDKSGLPNDRFSAERPEGSISTLTIQRTEQRDSAMYRCASSARGGASSYEQYFGPGTRLTVT.

This clonotype was seen many times. CDR3 nucleotides: TGTGCCAGCAGTTTATGGGGAACTAGCCCGACCTACAATGAGCAGTTCTTC. Residues: CASSLWGTSPTYNEQFF. V gene TRBV28 combines with J gene TRBJ2-1, with a tentative D call TRBD2 (6 bases). The CDR3 contains 17 residues. Germline V CDR1 and CDR2: MDHEN, SYDVKM. V lost 0 bases, J lost 2 bases, and 14 bases lay in between.

This clonotype was recorded only once. One base away lies a much larger clone, so this may be a sequencing read error. The chain links TRBV28 to TRBJ1-1; the D is unclear. Germline assignment: CDR1 MDHEN and CDR2 SYDVKM. This CDR3 spans 13 amino acids. This chain's CDR3 is CASSFVGNTGAFF. CDR3 DNA sequence: TGTGCCAGCAGTTTCGTGGGGAACACTGGAGCTTTCTTT.

This chain connects TRBV11-2 to TRBJ1-2; no definite D call. Germline V gene lookup returns CDR1 SGHAT and CDR2 FQNNGV. The V end was cut by 1 base, the J end by 8 bases, with 17 bases between. The CDR3 is made up of 15 amino acids. CDR3 DNA: TGTGCCAGCAGCTTAGCCCGTGGGATTCCGAGGGGCTACACCTTC. Amino acids: CASSLARGIPRGYTF.

This chain uses TRBV20-1 with TRBJ2-7, with TRBD1 identical over 9 bases. This CDR3 is 13 amino acids long. Germline CDR1 is DFQATT and CDR2 is SNEGSKA (reference sequence). In nucleotides, the CDR3 is TGCGGAACCGGGACAGGGCCGCTGTACGAGCAGTACTTC. Translated: CGTGTGPLYEQYF.

J is TRBJ2-5 and V is TRBV19; D is unclear. Between the trimmed V and J ends, which lost 3 bases and 2 bases, there was a span of 7 bases. The germline V gene has CDR1 LNHDA and CDR2 SQIVND (reference sequence). The CDR3 loop spans 13 amino acids. CDR3 DNA sequence: TGTGCCAGTAGTATGTCAGTACAAGAGACCCAGTACTTC. Its protein product is CASSMSVQETQYF.

The chain is built from TRBV15 and TRBJ2-1, with D possibly TRBD1 on 6 matching bases. Deletions cut 1 base from V and 4 bases from J, with 8 bases between. Germline CDR1 is LNHNV and CDR2 is YYDKDF (reference sequence). This CDR3 is built from 14 residues. The CDR3 DNA is TGTGCCACCAGCAGAGGGACAGATTACAATGAGCAGTTCTTC. Translation gives CATSRGTDYNEQFF.

CDR3: CATGTGVADTQYF. In nucleotides, the CDR3 is TGTGCCACCGGGACAGGGGTCGCAGATACGCAGTATTTT. This chain connects TRBV24-1 to TRBJ2-3; 10 nucleotides agree with TRBD1. The CDR3 has 13 residues. Germline-derived CDR1 and CDR2 are KGHDR and SFDVKD. The J segment lost 4 bases and the V segment lost 9 bases, leaving 3 bases of the junction unmatched.

This clonotype was seen many times. The V and J genes are TRBV6-2 or TRBV6-3 and TRBJ2-7; 9 bases line up with TRBD1. CDR1 is MNHEY and CDR2 is SVGEGT in the germline V gene. Trimming took 5 bases from V and 1 from J; bases not matched to a gene: 3. The CDR3 is 14 residues long. CDR3 in amino acids: CASSTGTGSYEQYF. In DNA, the CDR3 is TGTGCCAGCAGTACCGGGACAGGGTCCTACGAGCAGTACTTC.

This clonotype turned up a few times. CDR3 DNA: TGCGCCAGCAGCCAAGACCAACAGGGCAGGGGGGATACGCAGTATTTT. Protein product: CASSQDQQGRGDTQYF. The chain carries TRBV4-1 and TRBJ2-3; 7 bases align to TRBD1. The CDR3 is made up of 16 amino acids. J lost 6 bases, V lost 0 bases, and 9 bases had no gene match. Per the germline V gene, CDR1 is MGHRA and CDR2 is YSYEKL.

The chain couples TRBV20-1 to TRBJ1-1; possible D gene TRBD1, 5 bases. CDR1 is DFQATT and CDR2 is SNEGSKA in the germline V gene (reference sequence). The length of the CDR3 is 13 residues. V dropped 6 bases and J dropped 5 bases, with 16 bases sitting between them. CDR3 residues: CSARRDVWTEAFF. The DNA of the CDR3 is TGCAGTGCACGGCGGGACGTGTGGACTGAAGCTTTCTTT.